The 23 T cell receptor beta chains below come from one sample, sequenced in a study of T cell responses to AZD1222 COVID-19 vaccine. The table came from immunoSEQ multiplex PCR; TCRdb's copy has only in-frame clones and leaves some out. The table records about 56,000 clones, 80% to 90% of them present only once. This specimen was peripheral blood, taken on day 0 of AZD1222 vaccination. These TCRs come from an adult in good health.

This clone was detected only a few times. The chain has TRBV10-2 and TRBJ2-2; D is perhaps TRBD2 (5 bases). Germline CDR1 reads WSHSY; CDR2 reads SAAADI. Trimming stripped 3 bases from V and 6 bases from J, with 8 bases between. The CDR3 is made up of 13 amino acids. DNA of the CDR3: TGCGCCAGCAGTGACCCTAGCCCCGGGGAGCTGTTTTTT. This encodes CASSDPSPGELFF.

The chain recombines TRBV7-9 with TRBJ1-4; tentative D call: TRBD1 (6 bases). Germline lookup yields CDR1 SEHNR and CDR2 FQNEAQ (reference sequence). With 5 bases removed from V and 4 bases from J, the gap between germline ends came to 11 bases. The CDR3 runs to 14 residues. The CDR3 here is CASSPRGGNEKLFF. CDR3 sequence (DNA): TGTGCCAGCAGCCCTAGGGGGGGTAATGAAAAACTGTTTTTT.

The rearrangement uses TRBV11-2 and TRBJ1-6, with 7 bases matching TRBD1. V lost 4 bases and J lost 9; bases outside the gene matches: 12. The CDR3 covers 16 residues. The germline CDR1 and CDR2 sequences are SGHAT and FQNNGV. DNA of the CDR3: TGTGCCAGCAGCTCTCAAACGGACAGGTCCATTTCACCCCTCCACTTT. The encoded protein is CASSSQTDRSISPLHF.

The sample holds one count of this clone. This chain connects TRBV7-9 to TRBJ2-3; 11 nucleotides agree with TRBD1. Germline V gene lookup returns CDR1 SEHNR and CDR2 FQNEAQ (reference sequence). Unmatched junction bases numbered 7, after V lost 5 bases and J lost 3 bases. The CDR3 length is 16 residues. The DNA of the CDR3 is TGTGCCAGCAGCAAGGACAGGGGGCAGGGAACAGATACGCAGTATTTT. Protein: CASSKDRGQGTDTQYF.

The chain combines TRBV5-1 with TRBJ1-4; possible D gene TRBD1, 5 bases. The CDR3 runs 15 residues. Germline lookup yields CDR1 SGHRS and CDR2 YFSETQ. The V and J ends lost 0 bases and 7 bases respectively, with 13 bases between them. In DNA, the CDR3 is TGCGCCAGCAGCTTGGCCATAGGGGAGTTTGAAAAACTGTTTTTT. This encodes CASSLAIGEFEKLFF.

The chain recombines TRBV5-1 with TRBJ1-1; D is unresolved. Germline V CDR1 and CDR2: SGHRS, YFSETQ. V gave up 0 bases and J gave up 0 bases, with 12 bases separating them. This CDR3 comprises 16 residues. The CDR3 nucleotides read TGCGCCAGCAGCTTGGTATTTGGCACCATGAACACTGAAGCTTTCTTT. Translation gives CASSLVFGTMNTEAFF.

This clone has more than one count but fewer than ten. V and J are TRBV27 and TRBJ2-3; 7 bases fit TRBD1. The CDR3 totals 14 residues. V shed 2 bases, J shed 4 bases, and the junction held 3 bases outside the gene matches. Germline CDR1 MNHEY, CDR2 SMNVEV (reference sequence). The CDR3 DNA reads as TGTGCCAGCAGTTTACGGGACAGCGCAGATACGCAGTATTTT. This encodes CASSLRDSADTQYF.

The chain links TRBV3-1 (or the pseudogene TRBV3-2) to TRBJ2-5; D unresolved. This CDR3 has 15 residues. CDR1 is LGHDT, CDR2 YNNKEL, per germline (reference sequence). Trimming cost V 0 bases and J 2 bases, with 10 bases left between them. As DNA, the CDR3 is TGTGCCAGCAGCCAAGATTTAGGGTTTCAAGAGACCCAGTACTTC. It is translated as CASSQDLGFQETQYF.

This rearrangement joins TRBV19 to TRBJ1-5; the D gene is possibly TRBD1 (6 bases). The germline gives CDR1 LNHDA, CDR2 SQIVND (reference sequence). CDR3 length equals 12 residues. V shed 4 bases and J shed 7 bases, with 8 bases lying between them. CDR3 protein: CASSTGEQPQHF. CDR3 DNA: TGTGCCAGTAGTACAGGGGAGCAGCCCCAGCATTTT.

V and J are TRBV6-1 and TRBJ1-5; weak D call: TRBD1 (6 bases). The CDR3 has 12 amino acids. CDR1 MNHNS and CDR2 SASEGT come from the germline V gene. Trimming stripped 2 bases from V and 9 bases from J, with 8 bases between. CDR3 residues: CASSEQGRPQHF. The CDR3 DNA sequence: TGTGCCAGCAGTGAACAGGGGCGGCCCCAGCATTTT.

The genes are TRBV5-1 and TRBJ1-1; D uncertain. Germline CDR1 is SGHRS and CDR2 is YFSETQ. V lost 4 bases to trimming and J lost 2 bases, with 12 bases between them. CDR3 size: 14 residues. The CDR3 loop reads CASSLGPTNTEAFF. In nucleotides, the CDR3 is TGCGCCAGCAGCCTCGGACCGACTAACACTGAAGCTTTCTTT. The full variable domain, rest sourced from reference TRBV5-1 and TRBJ1-1, is KAGVTQTPRYLIKTRGQQVTLSCSPISGHRSVSWYQQTPGQGLQFLFEYFSETQRNKGNFPGRFSGRQFSNSRSEMNVSTLELGDSALYLCASSLGPTNTEAFFGQGTRLTVV.

This chain connects TRBV5-6 to TRBJ1-2; D possibly corresponds to TRBD1 (5 bases). The CDR3 has 15 residues. V was trimmed by 0 bases and J by 2 bases, leaving 11 bases between them. The germline V gene has CDR1 SGHDT and CDR2 YYEEEE. The CDR3, as DNA: TGTGCCAGCAGCTTGGTGTTGGGGGTGAACTATGGCTACACCTTC. Encoded protein: CASSLVLGVNYGYTF.

The V call is TRBV5-1, the J call TRBJ1-6, with 7 bases identical to TRBD1. CDR3 size: 15 residues. Germline trimming cut 1 base from V and 9 bases from J; bases unmatched to any gene: 7. From germline, CDR1 is SGHRS and CDR2 YFSETQ. The CDR3 DNA reads TGCGCCAGCAGCTTGTATAGGGGGCAGGGTTCACCCCTCCACTTT. As protein: CASSLYRGQGSPLHF.

The chain couples TRBV6-6 to TRBJ1-3, with D perhaps matching TRBD1 (6 bases). CDR1 is MNHNY, CDR2 SVGAGI, per germline (reference sequence). The V end lost 2 bases, the J end lost 0 bases, and 11 bases lay between the germline ends. The CDR3 sequence is 16 residues long. CDR3 residues: CASSYGTTFSGNTIYF. The CDR3 nucleotides read TGTGCCAGCAGTTACGGGACAACCTTCTCTGGAAACACCATATATTTT.

This clone was observed a few times. The rearrangement uses TRBV10-3 and TRBJ2-2; weak D call: TRBD1 (6 bases). Looked up from germline, CDR1 is ENHRY and CDR2 is SYGVKD. This CDR3 has 19 residues. Trimming left V 1 base short and J 1 base short, with 19 bases between. The CDR3 region is CAISEYARGRGLNTGELFF. CDR3 sequence (DNA): TGTGCCATCAGTGAGTACGCCCGGGGCAGGGGATTGAACACCGGGGAGCTGTTTTTT.

The chain recombines TRBV12-1 with TRBJ2-1; the table assigns TRBD2, which was not confirmed against the DNA. TRBV12-1 is described as a pseudogene. The CDR3 totals 19 residues. CDR3 region: CASSFGRLAGDSIYNEQFF. The CDR3 DNA is TGTGCCAGCAGCTTTGGAAGGCTAGCGGGGGACTCAATCTACAATGAGCAGTTCTTC.

This clone was seen a few times. The V and J genes are TRBV5-1 and TRBJ2-1; D unclear. The CDR3 is 16 amino acids. V was pared by 2 bases and J by 0 bases, with 12 bases between. The germline V gene has CDR1 SGHRS and CDR2 YFSETQ. CDR3 loop: CASSFLSLGSYNEQFF. CDR3 DNA sequence: TGCGCCAGCAGCTTTCTTTCCTTGGGCTCCTACAATGAGCAGTTCTTC. Filled out from reference TRBV5-1 and TRBJ2-1, the complete variable domain reads KAGVTQTPRYLIKTRGQQVTLSCSPISGHRSVSWYQQTPGQGLQFLFEYFSETQRNKGNFPGRFSGRQFSNSRSEMNVSTLELGDSALYLCASSFLSLGSYNEQFFGPGTRLTVL.

This clone was picked up a small number of times. The chain is built from TRBV9 and TRBJ2-3; 14 bases map to TRBD2. The CDR3 has 16 residues. The V gene's germline CDR1 is SGDLS and CDR2 YYNGEE. With 3 bases clipped from V and 5 bases from J, the junction kept 5 bases outside the gene matches. The CDR3 DNA sequence: TGTGCCAGCAGCGGAGGGACTAGCGGGGGTTTAGATACGCAGTATTTT. It yields the protein CASSGGTSGGLDTQYF.

This chain uses TRBV7-8 with TRBJ1-1, with D unclear. Germline V gene lookup returns CDR1 SGHVS and CDR2 FQNEAQ. This CDR3 has 14 amino acids. V was shortened by 1 base and J by 1 base, with 7 bases between the two germline ends. DNA for the CDR3: TGTGCCAGCAGCTTAGAGGCAGAGAACACTGAAGCTTTCTTT. Translated, it gives CASSLEAENTEAFF. The full variable domain, with the rest looked up from reference TRBV7-8 and TRBJ1-1, is GAGVSQSPRYKVAKRGQDVALRCDPISGHVSLFWYQQALGQGPEFLTYFQNEAQLDKSGLPSDRFFAERPEGSVSTLKIQRTQQEDSAVYLCASSLEAENTEAFFGQGTRLTVV.

This clone has more than one count but fewer than ten. V gene TRBV2 combines with J gene TRBJ2-7; TRBD2 matches at 10 bases. This CDR3 is 14 amino acids long. The junction had 4 bases not matched to a gene; V was cut back by 5 bases and J by 3 bases. Germline CDR1 and CDR2: SNHLY and FYNNEI. In nucleotides, the CDR3 is TGTGCCAGCAGTCTAGCGGGGGAGTACTACGAGCAGTACTTC. Protein: CASSLAGEYYEQYF.

The V call is TRBV9, the J call TRBJ2-7, with D possibly being TRBD1 (5 bases). The ends were cut back, 4 bases at V and 3 bases at J, with 14 bases in the middle. Germline CDR1 and CDR2: SGDLS and YYNGEE. CDR3 length: 14 residues. CDR3 amino acids: CASSPGPDDYEQYF. As DNA, the CDR3 is TGTGCCAGCAGCCCAGGGCCAGACGACTACGAGCAGTACTTC.

The chain carries TRBV23-1 and TRBJ2-5; D is possibly TRBD1 (6 bases). TRBV23-1 is filed as an ORF, its function uncertain. V lost 0 bases and J 5 bases, leaving 34 bases between the germline ends. The CDR3 has 22 residues. This chain's CDR3 is CASSQSSRCHVPSTGNGETQYF. CDR3 nucleotide sequence: TGCGCCAGCAGTCAATCGTCACGTTGCCACGTCCCGTCTACAGGGAACGGGGAGACCCAGTACTTC.

The J gene is TRBJ1-3, the V gene TRBV18; no firm D call. The CDR3 is 12 residues long. Per the germline V gene, CDR1 is KGHSH and CDR2 is LQKENI. The ends were cut back, 0 bases at V and 6 bases at J, with 3 bases in the middle. CDR3 nucleotides: TGTGCCAGCTCACCACCGGAAAACACCATATATTTT. Translation gives CASSPPENTIYF.